In this sample, the clone carrying this T cell receptor beta chain turned up once. The repertoire was sequenced with immunoSEQ multiplex PCR; TCRdb's copy has only in-frame clones and lacks some. The table lists 70,000 to 75,000 clones, about 94% of them singletons. The data stem from a study of control samples from healthy donors and cancer patients. This receptor was taken from a woman in her 30s in good health. Sequenced material: blood.

CDR3 amino acids: CASSFIGSNQPQHF. The CDR3 nucleotides are TGTGCCAGCAGCTTCATCGGTAGCAATCAGCCCCAGCATTTT. V and J are TRBV7-4 and TRBJ1-5; unclear D gene. Per the germline V gene, CDR1 is SGHVT and CDR2 is SQSDAQ. The germline V and J ends were trimmed by 3 bases and 0 bases, with 6 bases remaining between them. This CDR3 has 14 amino acids.